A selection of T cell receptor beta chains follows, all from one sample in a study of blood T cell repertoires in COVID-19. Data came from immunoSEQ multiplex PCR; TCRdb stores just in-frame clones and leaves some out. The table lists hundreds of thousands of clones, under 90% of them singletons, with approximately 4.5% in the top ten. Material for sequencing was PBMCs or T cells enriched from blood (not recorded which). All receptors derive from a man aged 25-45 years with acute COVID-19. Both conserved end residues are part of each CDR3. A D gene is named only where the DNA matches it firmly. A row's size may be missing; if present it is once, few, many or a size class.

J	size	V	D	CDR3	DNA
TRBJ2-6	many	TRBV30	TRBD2	CAWSGSGITGANVLTF	TGTGCCTGGAGTGGGAGCGGGATCACTGGGGCCAACGTCCTGACTTTC
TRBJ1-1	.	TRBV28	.	CASIKQGFTEAFF	TGTGCCAGCATCAAACAGGGTTTCACTGAAGCTTTCTTT
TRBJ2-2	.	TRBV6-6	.	CASSQLRDTGELFF	TGTGCCAGCAGCCAACTTCGGGACACCGGGGAGCTGTTTTTT
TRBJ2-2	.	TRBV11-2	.	CASGRDSSYGELFF	TGTGCCAGCGGCCGGGACTCTTCCTACGGGGAGCTGTTTTTT
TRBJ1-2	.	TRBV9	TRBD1	CASSAGTGFNYGYTF	TGTGCCAGCAGCGCCGGGACAGGGTTTAACTATGGCTACACCTTC
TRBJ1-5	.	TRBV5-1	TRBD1	CASSLRTGSNQPQHF	TGCGCCAGCAGCCTCCGGACAGGGAGCAATCAGCCCCAGCATTTT
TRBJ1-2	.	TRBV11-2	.	CASSLDRSAVYGYTF	TGTGCCAGCAGCTTAGATCGGTCGGCGGTCTATGGCTACACCTTC
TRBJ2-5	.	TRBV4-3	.	CASSPASGETQYF	TGCGCCAGCAGCCCAGCATCGGGAGAGACCCAGTACTTC
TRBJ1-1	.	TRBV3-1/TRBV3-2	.	CASSQGGRGGNEAFF	TGTGCCAGCAGCCAAGGGGGCCGGGGGGGAAATGAAGCTTTCTTT
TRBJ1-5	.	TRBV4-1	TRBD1	CASEAYRGANQPQHF	TGCGCCAGCGAAGCTTACAGGGGAGCAAATCAGCCCCAGCATTTT
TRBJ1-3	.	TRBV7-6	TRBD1	CASSPTVGQGDTIYF	TGTGCCAGCAGCCCGACGGTGGGACAGGGAGACACCATATATTTT
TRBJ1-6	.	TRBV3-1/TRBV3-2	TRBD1	CASSQGTGGGRLHF	TGTGCCAGCAGCCAAGGGACAGGGGGCGGCCGACTCCACTTT
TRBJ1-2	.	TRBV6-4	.	CASSTGDGYTF	TGTGCCAGCAGCACAGGCGATGGCTACACCTTC
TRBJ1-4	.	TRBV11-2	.	CASSLDGEQGHEKLLF	TGTGCCAGCAGCTTAGATGGGGAACAGGGTCATGAAAAACTGCTTTTT
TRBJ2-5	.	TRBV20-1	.	CSAEVAETQYF	TGCAGTGCGGAGGTGGCGGAGACCCAGTACTTC
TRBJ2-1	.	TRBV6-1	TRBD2	CASSELAGGLEQFF	TGTGCCAGCAGTGAACTAGCGGGGGGGCTTGAGCAGTTCTTC
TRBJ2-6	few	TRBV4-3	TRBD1	CASSQAGGASGANVLTF	TGCGCCAGCAGCCAAGCAGGGGGCGCCTCTGGGGCCAACGTCCTGACTTTC
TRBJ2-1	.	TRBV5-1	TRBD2	CASSSGLAGINEQFF	TGTGCCAGCAGCTCGGGACTAGCGGGAATCAATGAGCAGTTCTTC
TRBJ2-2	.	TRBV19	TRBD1	CASSPPPDRGPGELFF	TGTGCCAGTAGCCCACCTCCGGACAGGGGCCCCGGGGAGCTGTTTTTT
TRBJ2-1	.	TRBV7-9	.	CASSSRRDEQFF	TGTGCCAGCAGCTCTAGGAGGGATGAGCAGTTCTTC
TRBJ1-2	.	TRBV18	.	CASSTQGQEIYGYTF	TGTGCCAGCTCAACCCAGGGTCAGGAAATCTATGGCTACACCTTC
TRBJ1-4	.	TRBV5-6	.	CASHLSANEKLFF	TGTGCCAGCCACCTCAGCGCTAATGAAAAACTGTTTTTT
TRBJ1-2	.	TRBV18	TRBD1	CASSLDRDGYTF	TGTGCCAGCTCACTAGACAGGGATGGCTACACCTTC
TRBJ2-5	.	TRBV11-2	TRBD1	CASRQGLGTQYF	TGTGCCAGCAGACAGGGGCTCGGGACCCAGTACTTC
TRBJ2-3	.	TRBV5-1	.	CASSLEAPGGWDTQYF	TGCGCCAGCAGCTTGGAGGCCCCCGGAGGGTGGGATACGCAGTATTTT
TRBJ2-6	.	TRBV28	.	CASSPSGANVLTF	TGTGCCAGCAGTCCTTCTGGGGCCAACGTCCTGACTTTC
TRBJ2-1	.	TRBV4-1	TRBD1	CASSLGGQGSGEQFF	TGCGCCAGCAGCCTGGGAGGACAGGGATCTGGTGAGCAGTTCTTC
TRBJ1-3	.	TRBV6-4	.	CASSDKLGNTIYF	TGTGCCAGCAGTGACAAGCTCGGAAACACCATATATTTT
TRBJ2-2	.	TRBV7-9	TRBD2	CASSLVGRARDTGELFF	TGTGCCAGCAGCTTAGTTGGGAGGGCGCGGGACACCGGGGAGCTGTTTTTT
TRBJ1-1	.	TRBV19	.	CASQPGSQSREEAFF	TGTGCCAGCCAACCCGGGTCCCAAAGCCGGGAAGAAGCTTTCTTT
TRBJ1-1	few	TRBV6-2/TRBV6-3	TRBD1	CASSYRKGTGDEAFF	TGTGCCAGCAGTTACCGGAAAGGGACAGGGGATGAAGCTTTCTTT
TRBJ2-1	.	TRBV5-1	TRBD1	CASTARDRDGEQFF	TGCGCCAGCACCGCACGGGACAGGGATGGTGAGCAGTTCTTC
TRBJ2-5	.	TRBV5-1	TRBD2	CASSEAGKYQETQYF	TGCGCCAGCAGTGAAGCGGGGAAGTACCAAGAGACCCAGTACTTC
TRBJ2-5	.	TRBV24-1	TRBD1	CATGADRGILETQYF	TGTGCCACCGGTGCTGACAGGGGGATACTAGAGACCCAGTACTTC
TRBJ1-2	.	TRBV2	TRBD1	CASSSLYGTGIFNYGYTF	TGTGCCAGCAGTAGTCTTTACGGGACAGGGATTTTTAACTATGGCTACACCTTC
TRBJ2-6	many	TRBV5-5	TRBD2	CASSLVGRGEAGANVLTF	TGTGCCAGCAGCTTGGTCGGGAGGGGAGAGGCTGGGGCCAACGTCCTGACTTTC
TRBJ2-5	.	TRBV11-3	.	CASSFAGRPETQYF	TGTGCCAGCAGCTTTGCGGGACGACCCGAGACCCAGTACTTC
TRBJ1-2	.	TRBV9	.	CASWGGPYYGYTF	TGTGCCAGCTGGGGGGGACCCTACTATGGCTACACCTTC
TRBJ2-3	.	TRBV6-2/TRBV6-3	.	CASSRQSLDTQYF	TGTGCCAGCAGTAGACAGAGCTTGGATACGCAGTATTTT
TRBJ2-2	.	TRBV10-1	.	CASSETGTGELFF	TGCGCCAGCAGTGAGACGGGCACCGGGGAGCTGTTTTTT